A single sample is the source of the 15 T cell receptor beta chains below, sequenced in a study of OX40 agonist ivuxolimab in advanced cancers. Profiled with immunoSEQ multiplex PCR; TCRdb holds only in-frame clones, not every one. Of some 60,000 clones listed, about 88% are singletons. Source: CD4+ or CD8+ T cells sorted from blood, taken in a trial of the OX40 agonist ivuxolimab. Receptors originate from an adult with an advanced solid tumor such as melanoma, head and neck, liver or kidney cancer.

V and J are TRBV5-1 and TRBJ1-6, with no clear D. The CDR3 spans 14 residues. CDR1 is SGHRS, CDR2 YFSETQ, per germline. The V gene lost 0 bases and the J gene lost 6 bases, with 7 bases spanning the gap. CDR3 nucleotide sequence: TGCGCCAGCAGCTTGGTGGGGAGTAATTCACCCCTCCACTTT. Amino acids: CASSLVGSNSPLHF.

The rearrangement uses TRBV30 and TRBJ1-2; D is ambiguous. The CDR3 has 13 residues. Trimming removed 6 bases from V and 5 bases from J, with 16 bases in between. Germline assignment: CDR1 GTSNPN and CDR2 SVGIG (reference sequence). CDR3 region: CACRRVGLYGYTF. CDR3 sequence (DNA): TGTGCCTGTAGGCGGGTCGGGCTATATGGCTACACCTTC.

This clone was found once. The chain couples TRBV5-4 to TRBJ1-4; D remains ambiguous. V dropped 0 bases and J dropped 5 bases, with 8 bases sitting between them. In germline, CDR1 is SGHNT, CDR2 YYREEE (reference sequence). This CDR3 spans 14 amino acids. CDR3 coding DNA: TGTGCCAGCAGCTTGGGTCAGAGAAATGAAAAACTGTTTTTT. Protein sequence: CASSLGQRNEKLFF.

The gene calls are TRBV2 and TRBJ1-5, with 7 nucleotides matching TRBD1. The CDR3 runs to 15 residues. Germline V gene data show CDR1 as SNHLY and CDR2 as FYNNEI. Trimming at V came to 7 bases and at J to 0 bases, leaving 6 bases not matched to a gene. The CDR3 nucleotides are TGTGCCAGCACTCGGACAGGCAATAGCAATCAGCCCCAGCATTTT. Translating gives CASTRTGNSNQPQHF.

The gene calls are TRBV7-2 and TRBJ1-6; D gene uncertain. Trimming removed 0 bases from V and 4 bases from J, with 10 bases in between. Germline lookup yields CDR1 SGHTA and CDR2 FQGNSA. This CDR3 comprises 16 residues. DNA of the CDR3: TGTGCCAGCAGCTTAGCGCGGCAGACTTATAATTCACCCCTCCACTTT. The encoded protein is CASSLARQTYNSPLHF.

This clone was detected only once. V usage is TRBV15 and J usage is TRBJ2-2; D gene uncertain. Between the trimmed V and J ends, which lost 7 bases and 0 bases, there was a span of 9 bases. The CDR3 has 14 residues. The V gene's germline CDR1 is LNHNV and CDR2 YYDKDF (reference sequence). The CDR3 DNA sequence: TGTGCCACCATGGATAAACCGAACACCGGGGAGCTGTTTTTT. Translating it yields CATMDKPNTGELFF.

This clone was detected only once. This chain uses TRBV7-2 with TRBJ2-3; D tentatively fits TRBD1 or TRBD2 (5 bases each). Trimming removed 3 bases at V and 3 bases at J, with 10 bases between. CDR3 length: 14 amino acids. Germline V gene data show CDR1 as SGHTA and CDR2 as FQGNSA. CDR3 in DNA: TGTGCCAGCAGCTTGGGGGTCAGAACAGATACGCAGTATTTT. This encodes CASSLGVRTDTQYF.

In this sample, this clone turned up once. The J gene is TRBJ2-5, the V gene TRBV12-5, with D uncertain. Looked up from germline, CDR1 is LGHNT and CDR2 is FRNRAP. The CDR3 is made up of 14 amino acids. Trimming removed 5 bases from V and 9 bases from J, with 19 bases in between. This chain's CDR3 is CASGALTPGWAQYF. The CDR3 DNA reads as TGTGCTAGTGGTGCTCTGACACCAGGCTGGGCCCAGTACTTC. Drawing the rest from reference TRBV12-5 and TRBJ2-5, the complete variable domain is DARVTQTPRHKVTEMGQEVTMRCQPILGHNTVFWYRQTMMQGLELLAYFRNRAPLDDSGMPKDRFSAEMPDATLATLKIQPSEPRDSAVYFCASGALTPGWAQYFGPGTRLLVL.

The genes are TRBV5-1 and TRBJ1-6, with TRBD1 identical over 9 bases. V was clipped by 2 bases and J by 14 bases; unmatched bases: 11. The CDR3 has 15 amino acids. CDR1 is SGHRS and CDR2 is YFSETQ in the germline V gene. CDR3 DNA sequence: TGCGCCAGCAGCTTAGGGACAGGGACCGCGGGGACCCTCCACTTT. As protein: CASSLGTGTAGTLHF.

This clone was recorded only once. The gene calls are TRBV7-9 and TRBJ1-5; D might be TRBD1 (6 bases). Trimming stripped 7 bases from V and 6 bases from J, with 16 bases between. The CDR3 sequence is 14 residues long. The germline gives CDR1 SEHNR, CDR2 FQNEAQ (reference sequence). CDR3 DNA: TGTGCCAGCACCAAGTCAGGGGAAAGTCAGCCCCAGCATTTT. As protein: CASTKSGESQPQHF.

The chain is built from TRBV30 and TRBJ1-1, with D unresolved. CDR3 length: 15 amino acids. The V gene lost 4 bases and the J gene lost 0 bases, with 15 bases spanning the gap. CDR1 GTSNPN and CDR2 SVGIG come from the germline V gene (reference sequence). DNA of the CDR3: TGTGCCTGGACCCGACTCCTGGGAGTGAACACTGAAGCTTTCTTT. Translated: CAWTRLLGVNTEAFF.

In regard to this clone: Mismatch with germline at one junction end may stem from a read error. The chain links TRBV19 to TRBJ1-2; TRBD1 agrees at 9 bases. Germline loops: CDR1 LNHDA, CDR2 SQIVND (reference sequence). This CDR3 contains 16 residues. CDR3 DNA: TGTGCCAGTAGCTTAACAGGGGGCTCTTCTAAGTATGGCTACACCTTC. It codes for CASSLTGGSSKYGYTF.

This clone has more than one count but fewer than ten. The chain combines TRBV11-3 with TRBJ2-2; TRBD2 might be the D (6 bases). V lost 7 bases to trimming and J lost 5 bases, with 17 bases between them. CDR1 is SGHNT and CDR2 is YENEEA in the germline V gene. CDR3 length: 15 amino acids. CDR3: CASTSGEMWTGELFF. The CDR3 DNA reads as TGTGCCAGCACCTCGGGAGAGATGTGGACCGGGGAGCTGTTTTTT.

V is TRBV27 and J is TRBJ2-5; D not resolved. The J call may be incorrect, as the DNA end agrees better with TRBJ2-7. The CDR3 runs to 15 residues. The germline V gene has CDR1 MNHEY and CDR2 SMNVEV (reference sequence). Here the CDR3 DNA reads TGTGCCAGCAGTTTCCGAAGGGCAACGATCTACGAGCAGTACTTC. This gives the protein CASSFRRATIYEQYF.

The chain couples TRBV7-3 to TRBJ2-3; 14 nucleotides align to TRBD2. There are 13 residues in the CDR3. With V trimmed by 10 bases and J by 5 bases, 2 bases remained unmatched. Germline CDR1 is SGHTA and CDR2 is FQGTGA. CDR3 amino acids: CATGTSGGDTQYF. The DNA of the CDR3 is TGTGCCACCGGGACTAGCGGGGGAGATACGCAGTATTTT.